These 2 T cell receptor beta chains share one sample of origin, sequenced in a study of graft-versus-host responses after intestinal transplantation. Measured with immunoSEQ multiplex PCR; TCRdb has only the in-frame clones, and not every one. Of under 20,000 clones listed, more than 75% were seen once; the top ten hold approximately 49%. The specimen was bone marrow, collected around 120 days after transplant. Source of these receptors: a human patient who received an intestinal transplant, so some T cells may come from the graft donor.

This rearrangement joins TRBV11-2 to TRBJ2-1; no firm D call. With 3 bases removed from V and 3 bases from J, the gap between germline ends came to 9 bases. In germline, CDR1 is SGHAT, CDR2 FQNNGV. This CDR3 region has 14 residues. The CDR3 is CASSFEQLYNEQFF. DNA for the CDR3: TGTGCCAGCAGCTTTGAACAGCTCTACAATGAGCAGTTCTTC.

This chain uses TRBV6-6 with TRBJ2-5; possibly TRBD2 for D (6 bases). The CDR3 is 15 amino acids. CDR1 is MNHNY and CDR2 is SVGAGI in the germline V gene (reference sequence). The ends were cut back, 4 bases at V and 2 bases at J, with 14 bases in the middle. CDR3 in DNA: TGTGCCAGCAGTTCCTCTGGACTACCGCAAGAGACCCAGTACTTC. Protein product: CASSSSGLPQETQYF.